Shown below are 10 T cell receptor beta chains from a single sample sequenced in a study of molecular identifiers for immune sequencing clone quantification. TCRdb redid the calling of the PCR reads with MiXCR, one entry per CDR3 protein. Of over 90,000 distinct CDR3 sequences in the sample, 35% are singletons; the top ten hold less than 10%. Sample: naive CD8+ T cells from blood, with Jurkat cell RNA spiked in. Subset reported: FACS-sorted CD8+CD4-CCR7+CD45RA+ naive T cells. The receptors shown here come from a human donor in good health. Some libraries in this study had Jurkat cell RNA spiked in.

With respect to this clonotype: This may come from a read error, since a much larger clone is one base off. The CDR3 ends on some other residue instead of the conserved phenylalanine or tryptophan, so this is likely a read error. The chain has TRBV5-6 and TRBJ1-1; 7 bases line up with TRBD1. The CDR3 spans 15 residues. Germline-derived CDR1 and CDR2 are SGHDT and YYEEEE. Trimming cost V 4 bases and J 4 bases; bases outside gene matches: 10. CDR3 coding DNA: TGTGCCAGCAGCCCGTACAGGGGCTTGAGCACTGAAGCTTTCTAT. Translation gives CASSPYRGLSTEAFY.

In this sample, this clonotype turned up a few times. The V call is TRBV12-3 or TRBV12-4, the J call TRBJ1-1; D gene ambiguous. The CDR3 totals 12 residues. V lost 6 bases, J lost 8 bases, and 13 bases lay in between. The CDR3 DNA follows: TGTGCCAGCAGACCGCCAGGAAACGAAGCTTTCTTT. Protein sequence: CASRPPGNEAFF.

This sequence joins TRBV27 and TRBJ1-5, with D tentatively TRBD1 (5 bases). V was cut by 3 bases and J by 2 bases, with 8 bases left in between. CDR1 is MNHEY, CDR2 SMNVEV, per germline (reference sequence). This CDR3 is built from 14 residues. The CDR3 nucleotides are TGTGCCAGCAGTTTCGAGGGGCGCAATCAGCCCCAGCATTTT. Translating it yields CASSFEGRNQPQHF.

The chain combines TRBV27 with TRBJ2-2, with D perhaps TRBD2 (6 bases). There are 17 residues in the CDR3. Trimming left V 3 bases short and J 0 bases short, with 14 bases between. Germline CDR1 MNHEY, CDR2 SMNVEV (reference sequence). The CDR3 reads CASSFLALAANTGELFF. CDR3 DNA: TGTGCCAGCAGTTTTCTAGCACTAGCTGCGAACACCGGGGAGCTGTTTTTT.

This chain uses TRBV11-2 with TRBJ2-2, with D uncertain. Germline CDR1 SGHAT, CDR2 FQNNGV. Trimming removed 0 bases from V and 1 base from J, with 6 bases in between. The CDR3 contains 15 residues. The CDR3 region has the DNA TGTGCCAGCAGCTTAGACGTACTGAACACCGGGGAGCTGTTTTTT. Its protein is CASSLDVLNTGELFF.

This clonotype has a count of ten or more. The chain recombines TRBV7-9 with TRBJ2-7; D is undetermined. This CDR3 has 14 residues. CDR1 SEHNR and CDR2 FQNEAQ come from the germline V gene (reference sequence). V was clipped by 5 bases and J by 2 bases, with 13 bases between them. CDR3 in amino acids: CASSPQKGPYEQYF. Here the CDR3 DNA reads TGTGCCAGCAGCCCCCAAAAGGGCCCCTACGAGCAGTACTTC. The variable domain in full, with the rest retrieved from reference TRBV7-9 and TRBJ2-7, is DTGVSQNPRHKITKRGQNVTFRCDPISEHNRLYWYRQTLGQGPEFLTYFQNEAQLEKSRLLSDRFSAERPKGSFSTLEIQRTEQGDSAMYLCASSPQKGPYEQYFGPGTRLTVT.

The table lists this clonotype with a few counts. Just one base apart from a much larger clone, this may be a read error. The chain is built from TRBV7-6 and TRBJ2-7; D ambiguous. Trimming stripped 5 bases from V and 3 bases from J, with 20 bases between. The CDR3 contains 16 residues. Per the germline V gene, CDR1 is SGHVS and CDR2 is FNYEAQ. The CDR3 region is CASSPQLPRGSYEQYF. Written as DNA, the CDR3 is TGTGCCAGCAGCCCACAACTACCTCGCGGAAGCTACGAGCAGTACTTC.

This chain uses TRBV12-3 or TRBV12-4 with TRBJ2-7; 9 bases are a match to TRBD1. This CDR3 comprises 13 residues. J gave up 1 base and V 7 bases, and 2 bases lay outside the gene matches. The CDR3 DNA is TGTGCCAGCACGGGACAGGGTTCCTACGAGCAGTACTTC. Protein: CASTGQGSYEQYF.

In regard to this clonotype: This may come from a read error, since a much larger clone is one base off. The chain has TRBV6-1 and TRBJ2-3, with a tentative D call TRBD1 (5 bases). Germline V gene data show CDR1 as MNHNS and CDR2 as SASEGT. CDR3 length equals 14 residues. Trimming pared 1 base from V and 8 bases from J, leaving 13 bases between. The CDR3 is CASSEGPGSATQYF. CDR3 coding DNA: TGTGCCAGCAGTGAAGGGCCAGGGTCAGCTACGCAGTATTTT.

This clonotype was counted a few times. The chain employs TRBV11-1 and TRBJ2-3, with TRBD1 identical over 8 bases. Germline V gene data show CDR1 as SGHAT and CDR2 as FQDESV (reference sequence). The V gene end was trimmed by 4 bases and the J gene end by 4 bases; junction bases not matched to a gene: 10. The CDR3 runs to 16 residues. The CDR3 loop is CASSYPGQEVPDTQYF. As DNA, the CDR3 is TGTGCCAGCAGCTACCCGGGACAGGAAGTTCCAGATACGCAGTATTTT.